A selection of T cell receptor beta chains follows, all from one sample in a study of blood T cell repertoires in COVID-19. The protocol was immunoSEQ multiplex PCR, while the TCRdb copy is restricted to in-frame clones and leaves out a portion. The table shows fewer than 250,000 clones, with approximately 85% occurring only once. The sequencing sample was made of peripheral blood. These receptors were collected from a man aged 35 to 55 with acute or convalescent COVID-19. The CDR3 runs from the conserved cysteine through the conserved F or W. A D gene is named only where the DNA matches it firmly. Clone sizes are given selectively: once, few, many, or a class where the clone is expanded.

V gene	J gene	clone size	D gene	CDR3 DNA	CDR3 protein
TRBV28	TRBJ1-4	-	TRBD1	TGTGCCAGCAGTTCGGACAGGGGCTTGGAGAAACTGTTTTTT	CASSSDRGLEKLFF
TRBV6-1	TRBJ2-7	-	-	TGTGCCAGCAGTGAAGCCGGCGGGGCAGCGTACGAGCAGTACTTC	CASSEAGGAAYEQYF
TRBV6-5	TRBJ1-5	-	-	TGTGCCAGCAGCTCACTTAATCAGCCCCAGCATTTT	CASSSLNQPQHF
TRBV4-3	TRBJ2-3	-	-	TGCGCCAGCAGCCAAACTGACGGAGAAGATACGCAGTATTTT	CASSQTDGEDTQYF
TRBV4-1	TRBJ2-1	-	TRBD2	TGCGCCAGCAGCCAAGATAGCGGGGGTTACAATGAGCAGTTCTTC	CASSQDSGGYNEQFF
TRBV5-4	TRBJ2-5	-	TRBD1	TGTGCCAGCAGCCGCGGACAGGGATTAGGAGAGACCCAGTACTTC	CASSRGQGLGETQYF
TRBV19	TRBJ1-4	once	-	TGTGCCAGTATCCCAACGGGGGCAACTAATGAAAAACTGTTTTTT	CASIPTGATNEKLFF
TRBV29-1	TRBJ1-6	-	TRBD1	TGCAGCGTTGCAACAGGGGTAGGTTCACCCCTCCACTTT	CSVATGVGSPLHF
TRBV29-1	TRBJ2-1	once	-	TGCAGCGTTGTAACCAGGGTCGAAGTCAATGAGCAGTTCTTC	CSVVTRVEVNEQFF
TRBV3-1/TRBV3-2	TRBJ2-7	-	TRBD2	TGTGCCAGCAGCCAAGAACTGGACTCGGGACTAGCGGGGGGGTACTACGAGCAGTACTTC	CASSQELDSGLAGGYYEQYF